This T cell receptor (beta chain) was identified in a study of blood T cell repertoires in COVID-19. Participants' reported clinical history set cohort assignment. Two negative PCRs, clearance, or symptom resolution characterized the recovered Cohort 3 donors. Germline-derived CDR1 and CDR2 are LNHDA and SQIVND (reference sequence). CDR3 length: 15 amino acids. V was clipped by 0 bases and J by 2 bases, with 8 bases between them. Generated by immunoSEQ multiplex PCR, the TCRdb table keeps only in-frame clones and is missing some. The sample lists about 270,000 clones; 88% were seen once. The source of this sequence is a woman between 50 and 59 years old who had recovered from COVID-19. Material: PBMCs or T cells enriched from blood (not recorded which). The chain has TRBV19 and TRBJ1-5, with no clear D. CDR3 DNA: TGTGCCAGTAGTATAGATGCGGCAGGCAATCAGCCCCAGCATTTT. This codes for CASSIDAAGNQPQHF. The full variable domain, with the rest looked up from reference TRBV19 and TRBJ1-5, is DGGITQSPKYLFRKEGQNVTLSCEQNLNHDAMYWYRQDPGQGLRLIYYSQIVNDFQKGDIAEGYSVSREKKESFPLTVTSAQKNPTAFYLCASSIDAAGNQPQHFGDGTRLSIL.